This T cell receptor beta chain originates from a study of Ad26.COV2.S vaccination and SARS-CoV-2 variants (dated by TCRdb to about 2021). Regarding the research as a whole: Donors in the vaccine arm were drawn from COV1001, a multicentre, randomized, double-blind, placebo-controlled phase I-IIa trial testing Ad26.COV2.S in healthy adults. A total of some 30 samples were included in the TCR-sequenced set, comprising 19 Ad26.COV2.S vaccine recipients, 5 placebo recipients and 8 SARS-CoV-2 convalescent individuals. Trial participants were randomized into five groups of five, in which low-dose or high-dose Ad26.COV2.S was given once or twice, or placebo was given on both occasions. TCRbeta repertoire sequencing served as the tool for gauging how specific and how broad the SARS-CoV-2-reactive T cell receptors were following Ad26.COV2.S vaccination. Blinding of investigators to trial group allocation was maintained during experiments and outcome assessment. Ad26.COV2.S was given intramuscularly at 5x10^10 or 1x10^11 viral particles, as a single shot or as two shots 56 days apart. General conclusions and limits of the study: Substantial breadth of spike-specific CD8+ and CD4+ T cell responses was reported after vaccination. The study lacked the statistical power to compare responses across vaccine doses or regimens. The authors noted that total T cell responses may have been underestimated by the TCR breadth and depth analyses. Compared with placebo recipients, Ad26.COV2.S recipients showed higher spike-specific TCR breadth (P = 0.0014). Comparable non-spike TCR breadth was observed between vaccine and placebo recipients, consistent with only spike being contained in the vaccine.

The immunoSEQ Assay was the method used to sequence TCRbeta CDR3 regions. After extraction, genomic DNA underwent amplification by bias-controlled multiplex PCR, followed by high-throughput sequencing. In the authors' own workflow: To quantify the absolute abundance of every unique TCRbeta CDR3 region, sequences were collapsed and filtered. Usable DNA was measured by amplifying reference genes present in all nucleated cells, and TCRbeta template counts were normalized to that usable DNA to estimate T cell fraction. Repertoire TCRs were annotated as SARS-CoV-2-specific when V gene, CDR3 amino acid sequence and J gene were exactly matched to a known reactive TCR set. The reference SARS-CoV-2 TCR set was obtained from MIRA and was filtered for enrichment in COVID-19-positive ImmuneCODE repertoires, whereby public or cross-reactive TCRs were removed. Based on the MIRA antigens, annotated TCRs were further analysed at the level of specific ORF or position within ORF. Breadth was defined as the number of annotated unique rearrangements divided by the total number of unique productive rearrangements, and depth was defined as the summed frequency of the annotated unique rearrangements. TCR breadth was compared between groups using two-sided Wilcoxon rank-sum tests. TCRdb's version of the immuneACCESS table is confined to in-frame rearrangements and falls short of the full clone set. An unresolved V gene accounts for under half of the shortfall where checked; the remainder is of unknown origin. The V and J calls and clone size come from that table; D and trimming were worked out from the DNA. The sample includes 410,000 or so clones, with approximately 92% observed a single time. The top ten clonotypes cover 12% of the sample.

Comment on this clone: Its antigen is not yet known. Nothing much larger sits one base from this clone, and base qualities are not available.

Per the publication, the treatment or condition label means: approximately 18 received Ad26.COV2.S at low or high dose, single or two shots; about 5 received placebo; per-sample allocation not given. For vaccine and placebo recipients, the sequenced repertoires came from samples collected on day 63 after the first injection. Between 29 July and 7 August 2020, Cohort 1b enrolled around 25 adults aged 18-55 years at one site in Boston, USA. Ad26.COV2.S was a replication-incompetent adenovirus type 26 vector that expressed a prefusion-stabilized SARS-CoV-2 spike protein derived from the original Wuhan strain. CDR1 is given as SGHRS and CDR2 as YFSETQ, both from the germline V gene. From the cysteine up to the phenylalanine, the CDR3 has a length of 14 residues. Of the read, only the CDR3 DNA is kept; its 42 bases are in frame from base 1. Between the V and J ends, shortened by 0 bases and 2 bases respectively, the junction contains 8 bases.

In this chain, TRBV5-1 is recombined with TRBJ1-2; the D gene is not confidently resolved. The sequencing here drew on peripheral blood, taken in a trial of Ad26.COV2.S vaccine versus placebo. The sequence was collected from a person aged 18 to 59 who received the Ad26.COV2.S COVID-19 vaccine or a placebo. The CDR3: CASSLDVRNYGYTF. In nucleotide form, the sequence is TGCGCCAGCAGCTTGGACGTCAGAAACTATGGCTACACCTTC.